This TCR beta chain was sequenced during a study of PD-1 blockade in classical Hodgkin lymphoma. The data were produced by immunoSEQ multiplex PCR, yet TCRdb's version contains in-frame clones alone and is incomplete. The profile covers 20,000 to 30,000 clones, with approximately 80% appearing a single time and about 8% taken by the ten largest. General study results and limits: Exclusion applied to patients who initiated nivolumab less than 1 year following ASCT.

This clone was counted once. The antigen remains undetermined. Relapse after autologous stem cell transplantation occurred in every patient, and brentuximab vedotin exposure varied. Best responses included complete response and partial response; otherwise, the best response was progressive disease. Sequencing was performed on peripheral blood mononuclear cells (PBMCs), taken before the second cycle of nivolumab. This TCR came from a human donor with classical Hodgkin lymphoma.

The CDR3 coding sequence is TGTGCCAGCAGCTTAGGGCTGTACGGCACCTCTGGGGCCAACGTCCTGACTTTC. The encoded protein is CASSLGLYGTSGANVLTF. The chain recombines TRBV7-9 with TRBJ2-6, with unresolved D. V dropped 1 base and J dropped 0 bases, with 13 bases sitting between them. CDR1 is SEHNR, CDR2 FQNEAQ, per germline (reference sequence). The CDR3 loop spans 18 amino acids.